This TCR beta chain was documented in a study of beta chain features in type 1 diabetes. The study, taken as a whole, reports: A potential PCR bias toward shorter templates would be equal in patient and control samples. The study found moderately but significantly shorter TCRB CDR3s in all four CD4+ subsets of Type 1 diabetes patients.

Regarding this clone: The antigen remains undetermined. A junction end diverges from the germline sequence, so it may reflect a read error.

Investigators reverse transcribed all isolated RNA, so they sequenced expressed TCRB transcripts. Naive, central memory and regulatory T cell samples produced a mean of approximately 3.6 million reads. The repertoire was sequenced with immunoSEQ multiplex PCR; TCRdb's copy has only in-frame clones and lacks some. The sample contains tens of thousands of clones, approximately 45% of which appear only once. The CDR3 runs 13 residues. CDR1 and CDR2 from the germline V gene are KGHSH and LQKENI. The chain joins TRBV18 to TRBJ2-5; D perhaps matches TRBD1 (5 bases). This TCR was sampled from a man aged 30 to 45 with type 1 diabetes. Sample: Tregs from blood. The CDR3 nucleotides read TGTGCCAGCTCCCCACAGGAGCAAGAGACCCAGTACTTC. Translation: CASSPQEQETQYF.